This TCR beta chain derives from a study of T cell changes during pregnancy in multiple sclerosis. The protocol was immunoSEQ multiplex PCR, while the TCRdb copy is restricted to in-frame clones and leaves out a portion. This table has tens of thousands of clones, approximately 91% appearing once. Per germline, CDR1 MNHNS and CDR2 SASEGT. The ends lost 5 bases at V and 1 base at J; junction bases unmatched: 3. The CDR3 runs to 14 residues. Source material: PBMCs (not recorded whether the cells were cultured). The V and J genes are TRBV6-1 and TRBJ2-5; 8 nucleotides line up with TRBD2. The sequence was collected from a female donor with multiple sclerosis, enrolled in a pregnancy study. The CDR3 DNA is TGTGCCAGCAGTTTGAGCGGGGGCCAAGAGACCCAGTACTTC. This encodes CASSLSGGQETQYF.